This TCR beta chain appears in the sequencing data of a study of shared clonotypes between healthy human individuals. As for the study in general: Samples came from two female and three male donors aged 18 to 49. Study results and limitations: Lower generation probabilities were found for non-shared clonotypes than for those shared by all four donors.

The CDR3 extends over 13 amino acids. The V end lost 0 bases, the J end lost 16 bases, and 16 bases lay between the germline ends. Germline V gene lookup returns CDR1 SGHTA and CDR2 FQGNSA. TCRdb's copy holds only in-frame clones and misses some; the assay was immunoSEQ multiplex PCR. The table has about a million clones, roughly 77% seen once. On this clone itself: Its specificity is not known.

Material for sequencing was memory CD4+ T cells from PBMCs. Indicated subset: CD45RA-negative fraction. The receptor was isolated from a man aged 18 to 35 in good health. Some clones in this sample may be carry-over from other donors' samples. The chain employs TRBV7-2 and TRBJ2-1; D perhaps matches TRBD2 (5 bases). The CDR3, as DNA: TGTGCCAGCAGCTTAGCGATGCGGGCGTTCTTATTCTTC. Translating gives CASSLAMRAFLFF.